This T cell receptor (beta chain) was documented in a study of control samples from healthy donors and cancer patients. The CDR3 length is 14 residues. Germline lookup yields CDR1 SEHNR and CDR2 FQNEAQ (reference sequence). Trimming cost V 0 bases and J 0 bases, with 6 bases left between them. Measured with immunoSEQ multiplex PCR; TCRdb has only the in-frame clones, and not every one. The sample yields roughly 140,000 clones, approximately 93% seen once. Input material: blood. This TCR derives from a man aged 45-60 years in good health. The rearrangement links TRBV7-9 to TRBJ2-7; no definite D call. The CDR3 loop is CASSLAANSYEQYF. The DNA for the CDR3 is TGTGCCAGCAGCTTAGCAGCCAACTCCTACGAGCAGTACTTC.